The following is a T cell receptor (beta chain) sequence with its context. Original methodology: From reference gene primer amplification, estimates of nucleated cell counts were derived. Profiling relied on immunoSEQ multiplex PCR, and the TCRdb table lists in-frame clones only, not all of them. V and J calls and clone size follow that table, whereas D and trimming were derived from the DNA. The table records 60,000 to 90,000 clones, less than 85% of them present only once. The sample comes from a study of blood T cell repertoires in COVID-19. At the level of the study: The United States, Italy and Spain supplied acute and convalescent COVID-19 samples. PBMCs, B-cell-depleted T cells, or T cells provided the cDNA or gDNA that made up the material.

V lost 5 bases, J lost 8 bases, and 10 bases stayed unmatched. Germline V lookup: CDR1 SGHNT, CDR2 YENEEA. The CDR3 has 15 amino acids. The sample was peripheral blood. V usage is TRBV11-3 and J usage is TRBJ2-2; TRBD2 aligns across 8 bases. The origin of this receptor is a man between 60 and 75 years old with acute or convalescent COVID-19. The CDR3 spells CASSPKNGLAGELFF. CDR3 nucleotide sequence: TGTGCCAGCAGCCCGAAGAATGGACTAGCTGGGGAGCTGTTTTTT.